Listed below are T cell receptor beta chains from one sample, sequenced in a study of CD8 T cells in ankylosing spondylitis. TCRdb passed the 5' RACE reads through MiXCR, listing each CDR3 protein once. This table has fewer than 250,000 distinct CDR3 sequences, 10% appearing once. Sample: blood, either unsorted or a sorted T cell fraction (not recorded which). These receptors all come from a male donor with ankylosing spondylitis or in good health (not recorded which). Each CDR3 is given with its conserved first and last residue. Fields, in order: J gene, clone size, D gene, V gene, CDR3 protein, CDR3 DNA. D genes are given only for firm matches. Rows give clone size only sometimes, using once, few, many, or a class for an expanded clone.

TRBJ2-1,many,TRBD2,TRBV7-2,CASSSIGTSSYNEQFF,TGTGCCAGCAGCTCGATAGGGACTAGCTCCTACAATGAGCAGTTCTTC
TRBJ1-1,many,NA,TRBV5-1,CASSLGDVYERTEAFF,TGCGCCAGCAGCTTGGGGGACGTATATGAACGGACTGAAGCTTTCTTT
TRBJ2-5,NA,TRBD2,TRBV11-2,CASSLEVAGGPLSRETQYF,TGTGCCAGCAGCTTAGAGGTAGCGGGGGGACCTCTGTCCCGAGAGACCCAGTACTTC
TRBJ2-3,NA,TRBD2,TRBV7-9,CASSDRGRGRAQYF,TGTGCCAGCAGCGACCGCGGTCGGGGGAGGGCGCAGTATTTT
TRBJ2-5,NA,NA,TRBV11-3,CASSSRLRAQEIQYF,TGTGCCAGCAGCTCCAGACTCCGGGCTCAAGAGATCCAGTACTTC
TRBJ2-5,NA,NA,TRBV12-3/TRBV12-4,CASSTSRGTQYF,TGTGCCAGCAGCACTTCTCGGGGGACCCAGTACTTC
TRBJ2-7,many,TRBD1,TRBV5-1,CASSSGTGGHEQYF,TGCGCCAGCAGCTCCGGGACAGGGGGCCACGAGCAGTACTTC
TRBJ1-5,NA,NA,TRBV30,CAWRASRGWGNQPQHF,TGTGCCTGGCGGGCCTCCCGGGGGTGGGGCAATCAGCCCCAGCATTTT
TRBJ2-7,many,TRBD2,TRBV6-1,CASSERLAGVTYEQYF,TGTGCCAGCAGTGAAAGGCTAGCGGGCGTAACCTACGAGCAGTACTTC
TRBJ2-3,many,NA,TRBV2,CASSEQEGFTDTQYF,TGTGCCAGCAGTGAACAAGAAGGTTTCACAGATACGCAGTATTTT
TRBJ2-1,many,TRBD2,TRBV3-1,CASSQDPVGGVDEQFF,TGTGCCAGCAGCCAAGATCCTGTGGGAGGGGTCGATGAGCAGTTCTTC
TRBJ1-1,many,NA,TRBV18,CASSPPLLVETGTEAFF,TGTGCCAGCTCACCACCCTTGCTTGTGGAGACCGGCACTGAAGCTTTCTTT
TRBJ1-2,NA,NA,TRBV4-1,CASSPHSGTSYGYTF,TGCGCCAGCAGCCCACATTCCGGGACCTCTTATGGCTACACCTTC
TRBJ2-2,NA,NA,TRBV24-1,CATSGGSNTGELFF,TGTGCCACCAGTGGGGGTTCGAACACCGGGGAGCTGTTTTTT
TRBJ1-1,many,NA,TRBV7-6,CASSRAFGVLTEAFF,TGTGCCAGCAGCCGAGCTTTCGGGGTGCTCACTGAAGCTTTCTTT
TRBJ2-7,once,TRBD1,TRBV27,CSSSPRTGMSYEQYF,TGTTCCAGCAGTCCGCGGACAGGGATGTCCTACGAGCAGTACTTC
TRBJ1-4,many,NA,TRBV27,CASSFLPGAEKLFF,TGTGCCAGCAGTTTCCTCCCAGGGGCTGAAAAACTGTTTTTT
TRBJ2-1,many,TRBD1,TRBV18,CASSPSRDRGFKWDYNEQFF,TGTGCCAGCTCACCATCACGAGACAGGGGGTTCAAGTGGGACTACAATGAGCAGTTCTTC
TRBJ1-4,few,NA,TRBV7-2,CASSLFGRKEKLFF,TGTGCCAGCAGCTTATTCGGTAGGAAGGAAAAACTGTTTTTT
TRBJ1-2,many,TRBD1,TRBV3-1,CASSQDTGLTGPYGYTF,TGTGCCAGCAGCCAAGATACGGGGCTGACAGGGCCCTATGGCTACACCTTC
TRBJ1-4,many,NA,TRBV4-2,CASSQAGRREKLFF,TGTGCCAGCAGCCAAGCGGGACGGCGTGAAAAACTGTTTTTT
TRBJ2-7,many,NA,TRBV3-1,CASSRQERTGLTYEQYF,TGTGCCAGCAGCCGACAAGAAAGAACAGGGCTGACCTACGAGCAGTACTTC
TRBJ2-7,NA,NA,TRBV14,CASSQDRVLGDEQYF,TGTGCCAGCAGCCAAGATCGAGTATTGGGGGACGAGCAGTACTTC
TRBJ2-5,NA,TRBD2,TRBV7-2,CASSPGLAGEGTQYF,TGTGCCAGCAGCCCAGGACTAGCGGGGGAGGGGACCCAGTACTTC
TRBJ2-2,many,NA,TRBV5-1,CASSLGVAETGELFF,TGCGCCAGCAGCTTGGGGGTAGCGGAGACCGGGGAGCTGTTTTTT
TRBJ2-2,NA,TRBD2,TRBV10-3,CAIRPGGNTGELFF,TGTGCCATCAGGCCGGGGGGAAACACCGGGGAGCTGTTTTTT
TRBJ1-2,once,NA,TRBV20-1,CSALGGGATNYGYTF,TGCAGTGCCCTGGGGGGTGGCGCCACTAACTATGGCTACACCTTC
TRBJ1-1,many,NA,TRBV5-1,CASSLAYFDSANTEAFF,TGCGCCAGCAGCTTGGCCTACTTTGACAGTGCGAACACTGAAGCTTTCTTT
TRBJ1-6,many,NA,TRBV6-1,CASNTRDLVYNSPLHF,TGTGCCAGCAACACCAGGGACCTCGTCTATAATTCACCCCTCCACTTT